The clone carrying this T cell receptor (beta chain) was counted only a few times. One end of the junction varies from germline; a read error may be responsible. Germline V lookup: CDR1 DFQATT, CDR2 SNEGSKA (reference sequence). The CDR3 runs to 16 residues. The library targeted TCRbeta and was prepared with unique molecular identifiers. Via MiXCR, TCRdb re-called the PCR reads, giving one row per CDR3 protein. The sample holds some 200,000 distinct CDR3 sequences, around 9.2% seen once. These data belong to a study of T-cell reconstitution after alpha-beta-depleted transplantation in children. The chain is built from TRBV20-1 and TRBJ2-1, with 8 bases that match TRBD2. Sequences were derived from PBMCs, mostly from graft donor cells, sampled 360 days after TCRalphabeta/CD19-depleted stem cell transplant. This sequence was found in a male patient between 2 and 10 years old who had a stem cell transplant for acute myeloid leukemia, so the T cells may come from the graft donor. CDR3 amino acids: CCARDPGGIFYNEQFF. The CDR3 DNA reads TGCTGTGCTAGAGATCCGGGGGGGATCTTCTACAATGAGCAGTTCTTC.